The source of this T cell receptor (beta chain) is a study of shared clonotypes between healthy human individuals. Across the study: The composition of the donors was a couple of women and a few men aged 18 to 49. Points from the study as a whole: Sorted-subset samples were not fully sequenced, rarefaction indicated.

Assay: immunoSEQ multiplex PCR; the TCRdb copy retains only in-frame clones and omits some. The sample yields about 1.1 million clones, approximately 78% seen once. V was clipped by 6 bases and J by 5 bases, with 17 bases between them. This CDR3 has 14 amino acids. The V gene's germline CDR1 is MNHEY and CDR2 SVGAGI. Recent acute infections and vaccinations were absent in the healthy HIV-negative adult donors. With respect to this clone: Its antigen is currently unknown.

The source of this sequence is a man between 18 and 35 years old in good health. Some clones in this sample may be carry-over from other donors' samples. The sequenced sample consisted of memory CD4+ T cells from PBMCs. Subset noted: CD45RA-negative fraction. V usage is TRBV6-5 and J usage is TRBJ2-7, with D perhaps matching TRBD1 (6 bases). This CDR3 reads CASRGIGTYDEQYF. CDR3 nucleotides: TGTGCCAGCAGAGGCATCGGGACATACGACGAGCAGTACTTC.